These 6 T cell receptor beta chains originate from one sample sequenced in a study of T cells in Graves' hyperthyroidism and ophthalmopathy. TCR beta CDR3 regions were amplified from RNA. The TCR CDR3 was amplified in a first-round RT-PCR using the HTBI primer set. One entry per CDR3 protein, called by TCRdb with MiXCR from the multiplex PCR reads. The table records 400,000 to 450,000 distinct CDR3 sequences, roughly 15% of them present only once. Input material: blood. The receptors derive from a man younger than 35 with Graves' ophthalmopathy.

The sample holds many counts of this clonotype. The chain links TRBV7-3 to TRBJ2-5; D is perhaps TRBD1 (5 bases). V dropped 5 bases and J dropped 2 bases, with 9 bases sitting between them. CDR3 length equals 13 residues. From germline, CDR1 is SGHTA and CDR2 FQGTGA. CDR3 region: CASSISGQETQYF. The CDR3 DNA sequence: TGTGCCAGCAGCATCTCAGGGCAAGAGACCCAGTACTTC.

This clonotype was seen ten or more times. This rearrangement joins TRBV20-1 to TRBJ1-1, with D maybe TRBD1 (6 bases). V lost 6 bases and J lost 5, with 13 bases in between. Germline-derived CDR1 and CDR2 are DFQATT and SNEGSKA (reference sequence). This CDR3 spans 12 amino acids. CDR3 DNA: TGCAGTGCCATGACAGGTCATACTGAAGCTTTCTTT. This gives the protein CSAMTGHTEAFF.

In this sample, this clonotype turned up many times. The J gene is TRBJ1-1, the V gene TRBV6-5; TRBD1 agrees at 7 bases. The V and J ends lost 2 bases and 3 bases, in that order; junction bases with no gene match: 6. The germline V gene encodes CDR1 MNHEY and CDR2 SVGAGI. This CDR3 comprises 15 residues. CDR3 region: CASSYTPGTDTEAFF. The CDR3, as DNA: TGTGCCAGCAGTTACACCCCCGGGACAGACACTGAAGCTTTCTTT.

This clonotype has at least ten counts. The chain has TRBV27 and TRBJ2-5; the D gene could be TRBD1 or TRBD2 (5 bases each). Trimming pared 5 bases from V and 5 bases from J, leaving 12 bases between. The CDR3 contains 13 residues. Germline CDR1 reads MNHEY; CDR2 reads SMNVEV (reference sequence). The CDR3 bases are TGTGCCAGCAGTCCGGGACCCCCCGAGACCCAGTACTTC. Protein: CASSPGPPETQYF.

This clonotype was detected a few times. This chain uses TRBV6-5 with TRBJ2-2, with unresolved D. Per germline, CDR1 MNHEY and CDR2 SVGAGI. Trimming stripped 0 bases from V and 4 bases from J, with 3 bases between. CDR3 size: 13 residues. In DNA, the CDR3 is TGTGCCAGCAGTTACTCGTCCACCGGGGAGCTGTTTTTT. Protein product: CASSYSSTGELFF.

This clonotype was seen a handful of times. J is TRBJ2-1 and V is TRBV4-1, with D perhaps given as TRBD1 or TRBD2 (5 bases each). The CDR3 loop spans 15 amino acids. V lost 4 bases and J 5 bases, leaving 15 bases between the germline ends. The germline CDR1 and CDR2 sequences are MGHRA and YSYEKL. The CDR3 region is CASSPIGTQNNEQFF. The CDR3 DNA follows: TGCGCCAGCAGCCCTATCGGGACCCAGAACAATGAGCAGTTCTTC.